A single sample gave rise to the 16 T cell receptor beta chains below, sequenced in a study of cytomegalovirus exposure and HLA in healthy donors. It was with 60 Vbeta and 13 Jbeta primers that the PCR ran. Data came from immunoSEQ multiplex PCR; TCRdb stores just in-frame clones and leaves some out. Of roughly 130,000 clones detected, around 67% appear once; the ten largest clones hold approximately 2.1%. The source material was PBMCs. These receptors were collected from a woman aged 40 to 49 in good health and CMV-seropositive.

This chain joins TRBV25-1 and TRBJ1-2; the D gene is possibly TRBD1 (5 bases). This CDR3 spans 12 amino acids. From germline, CDR1 is MGHDK and CDR2 SYGVNS. Trimming removed 4 bases from V and 7 bases from J, with 10 bases in between. The CDR3 here is CASSATVAGYTF. The CDR3 nucleotides read TGTGCCAGCAGTGCGACAGTCGCTGGCTACACCTTC.

The J gene is TRBJ2-1, the V gene TRBV7-2; tentatively, D is TRBD1 (5 bases). The CDR3 consists of 12 residues. CDR1 and CDR2 from the germline V gene are SGHTA and FQGNSA. Trimming removed 5 bases from V and 6 bases from J, with 8 bases in between. CDR3 sequence (DNA): TGTGCCAGCAGCGCAGGGCGCAATGAGCAGTTCTTC. Its translation: CASSAGRNEQFF. The full variable domain, with the rest looked up from reference TRBV7-2 and TRBJ2-1, is GAGVSQSPSNKVTEKGKDVELRCDPISGHTALYWYRQSLGQGLEFLIYFQGNSAPDKSGLPSDRFSAERTGGSVSTLTIQRTQQEDSAVYLCASSAGRNEQFFGPGTRLTVL.

The sample holds a few counts of this clone. The V and J genes are TRBV5-5 and TRBJ2-2; D is unresolved. Trimming took off 6 bases at V and 1 base at J, with 16 bases between the two ends. The CDR3 covers 16 residues. Germline V lookup: CDR1 SGHKS, CDR2 YYEKEE (reference sequence). In DNA form, the CDR3 reads TGTGCCAGCACCCCGCCGGGTAAAATGAACACCGGGGAGCTGTTTTTT. As protein: CASTPPGKMNTGELFF.

The chain recombines TRBV28 with TRBJ1-1; D gene ambiguous. The CDR3 contains 12 residues. V shed 2 bases and J shed 3 bases, with 4 bases lying between them. The germline V gene encodes CDR1 MDHEN and CDR2 SYDVKM. The DNA for the CDR3 is TGTGCCAGCAGTTTAAGAGACACTGAAGCTTTCTTT. This translates into CASSLRDTEAFF.

The chain combines TRBV4-3 with TRBJ1-2; 12 positions agree with TRBD1. The junction had 3 bases not matched to a gene; V was cut back by 4 bases and J by 6 bases. The CDR3 is 14 residues long. Per germline, CDR1 LGHNA and CDR2 YSLEER. The CDR3 DNA is TGCGCCAGCAGCCGCGGGACAGGGGGCAATGGCTACACCTTC. Its protein product is CASSRGTGGNGYTF.

Concerning this clone: Germline and junction disagree at one end, which may indicate a read error. This chain joins TRBV7-9 and TRBJ2-4; 7 nucleotides agree with TRBD1. CDR3 length: 15 residues. Germline-derived CDR1 and CDR2 are SEHNR and FQNEAQ (reference sequence). CDR3 nucleotide sequence: TGTTCCAGCAGATCAGGGGGACAAGCCAAAAACATTCAGTACTTC. This gives the protein CSSRSGGQAKNIQYF.

This clone appeared once. V is TRBV4-2 and J is TRBJ1-2; possible D gene TRBD1, 6 bases. Looked up from germline, CDR1 is LGHNA and CDR2 is YNFKEQ. V was cut by 0 bases and J by 0 bases, with 8 bases left in between. The CDR3 length is 15 residues. The CDR3 loop reads CASSQEGGANYGYTF. The CDR3 DNA sequence: TGTGCCAGCAGCCAAGAAGGGGGGGCTAACTATGGCTACACCTTC.

CDR3 DNA: TGTGCCAGCAGGGCCGGGACAGTATTTAACTATGGCTACACCTTC. Its protein product is CASRAGTVFNYGYTF. The chain recombines TRBV6-5 with TRBJ1-2; 7 bases align to TRBD1. The CDR3 loop spans 15 amino acids. V shed 6 bases and J 1 base; nucleotides not matched to a gene: 8. Germline lookup yields CDR1 MNHEY and CDR2 SVGAGI.

The sample holds one count of this clone. The chain has TRBV18 and TRBJ1-2, with D hard to call. This CDR3 has 14 residues. Germline V lookup: CDR1 KGHSH, CDR2 LQKENI. V shed 3 bases and J shed 5 bases, with 13 bases lying between them. The CDR3 loop reads CASSPSATLYGYTF. CDR3 bases: TGTGCCAGCTCACCTTCCGCAACGCTATATGGCTACACCTTC.

The chain's CDR3 is CASSRTGGETQYF. Here the CDR3 DNA reads TGTGCCAGCAGCCGGACTGGAGGAGAGACCCAGTACTTC. V usage is TRBV6-1 and J usage is TRBJ2-5; TRBD2 is a possible D gene (5 bases). Germline V gene data show CDR1 as MNHNS and CDR2 as SASEGT. This CDR3 comprises 13 residues. Deletions cut 6 bases from V and 4 bases from J, with 12 bases between.

This chain connects TRBV7-2 to TRBJ2-1, with D perhaps matching TRBD2 (5 bases). Germline loops: CDR1 SGHTA, CDR2 FQGNSA. This CDR3 is 13 amino acids long. Between the trimmed V and J ends, which lost 6 bases and 5 bases, there was a span of 11 bases. Written as DNA, the CDR3 is TGTGCCAGCAGACAAGGACTGAACAATGAGCAGTTCTTC. Translating it yields CASRQGLNNEQFF.

The chain is built from TRBV6-1 and TRBJ1-2, with a weak D call TRBD1 (5 bases). Deletions cut 4 bases from V and 5 bases from J, with 14 bases between. Looked up from germline, CDR1 is MNHNS and CDR2 is SASEGT. This CDR3 has 14 residues. DNA of the CDR3: TGTGCCAGCAGTGGGGCAGGGAACATTTATGGCTACACCTTC. It encodes CASSGAGNIYGYTF.

The chain links TRBV30 to TRBJ1-2, with no clear D. Germline values: CDR1 GTSNPN, CDR2 SVGIG (reference sequence). CDR3 size: 14 residues. Trimming removed 3 bases at V and 8 bases at J, with 19 bases between. CDR3 coding DNA: TGTGCCTGGAGGAAATTGACACTGCTCGAGGGCTACACCTTC. Amino acid sequence: CAWRKLTLLEGYTF.

The chain recombines TRBV2 with TRBJ2-3, with a tentative D call TRBD2 (6 bases). This CDR3 comprises 14 residues. V was clipped by 6 bases and J by 2 bases, with 12 bases between them. Germline CDR1 is SNHLY and CDR2 is FYNNEI. The CDR3 loop reads CASRTGTDTDTQYF. DNA for the CDR3: TGTGCCAGCAGAACCGGGACTGACACAGATACGCAGTATTTT.

This clone appeared a single time. This sequence joins TRBV28 and TRBJ1-5; 10 bases are a match to TRBD1. The germline V gene has CDR1 MDHEN and CDR2 SYDVKM. With V trimmed by 10 bases and J by 6 bases, 9 bases remained unmatched. CDR3 size: 14 residues. CDR3 in amino acids: CAIEGQGIGQPQHF. For the CDR3, the DNA is TGTGCCATCGAGGGACAGGGGATTGGTCAGCCCCAGCATTTT.

The chain combines TRBV5-4 with TRBJ2-7; tentative D call: TRBD2 (5 bases). The ends were cut back, 1 base at V and 0 bases at J, with 8 bases in the middle. This CDR3 has 14 amino acids. The germline V gene encodes CDR1 SGHNT and CDR2 YYREEE (reference sequence). CDR3 region: CASSLIGSSYEQYF. CDR3 nucleotides: TGTGCCAGCAGCTTGATAGGGAGCTCCTACGAGCAGTACTTC.